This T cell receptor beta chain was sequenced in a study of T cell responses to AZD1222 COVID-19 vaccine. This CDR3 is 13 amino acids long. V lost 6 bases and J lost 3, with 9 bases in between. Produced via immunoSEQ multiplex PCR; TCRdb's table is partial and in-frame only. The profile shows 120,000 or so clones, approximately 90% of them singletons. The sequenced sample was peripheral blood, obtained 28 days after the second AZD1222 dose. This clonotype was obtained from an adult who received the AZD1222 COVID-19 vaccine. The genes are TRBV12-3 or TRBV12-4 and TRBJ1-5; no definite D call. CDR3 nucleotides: TGTGCCAGCAGCCCGACCTACAATCAGCCCCAGCATTTT. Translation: CASSPTYNQPQHF.